This T cell receptor (beta chain) was sequenced for a study of beta chain features in type 1 diabetes. On the study more broadly: Sorted cells examined across all samples numbered around 110,000,000.

The V end lost 10 bases, the J end lost 3 bases, and 16 bases lay between the germline ends. CDR1 is MNHEY, CDR2 SMNVEV, per germline (reference sequence). The CDR3 spans 13 residues. Details on this clone: Its specificity is not known.

Reverse transcribing all isolated RNA meant expressed TCRB transcripts were sequenced. Naive, central memory and regulatory T cell samples averaged around 3.3 million reads. Using immunoSEQ multiplex PCR, the repertoire was profiled, and TCRdb retains in-frame clones only, with some absent. The sample has more than 550,000 clones; more than 13% are singletons. Researchers reported sorting CD4+ naive, central memory, regulatory and stem cell-like memory cells via CD45RO/CCR7/CD25/CD127/CD95/CD27. Whole-study results and caveats: There was a moderate but significant shortening of TCRB CDR3s in all four CD4+ subsets of Type 1 diabetes patients. HLA influence on TCRB rearrangement stayed unresolved here.

The sequence was collected from a man younger than 35 with type 1 diabetes. V and J are TRBV27 and TRBJ2-7; weak D call: TRBD2 (5 bases). Sequencing used naive CD4+ T cells from blood. This chain's CDR3 is CATKRAGGYEQYF. Written as DNA, the CDR3 is TGTGCCACCAAGAGAGCAGGAGGCTACGAGCAGTACTTC.